The next 24 T cell receptor beta chains were all read from a single sample in a study of shared T cell receptors in the human thymus. The repertoire was sequenced with immunoSEQ multiplex PCR; TCRdb's copy has only in-frame clones and lacks some. The data show some 660,000 clones, with about 89% seen just once and 0.009% to 0.0095% held by the top ten. The same data also contributed to another study, on human thymus T cells.

The specimen sequenced was thymocytes. The receptor source for this set is a boy less than two years old with a congenital heart defect.

Concerning this clone: The sample contains more than one DNA sequence encoding this CDR3. The V and J genes are TRBV5-6 and TRBJ1-5; a possible D gene is TRBD1 (5 bases). The V end was cut by 4 bases, the J end by 1 base, with 9 bases between. CDR1 is SGHDT, CDR2 YYEEEE, per germline. The CDR3 is made up of 14 amino acids. CDR3 amino acids: CASSLSGSNQPQHF. In nucleotides, the CDR3 is TGTGCCAGCAGCCTCTCAGGGAGCAATCAGCCCCAGCATTTT. Variable domain in full (rest from reference TRBV5-6 and TRBJ1-5): DAGVTQSPTHLIKTRGQQVTLRCSPKSGHDTVSWYQQALGQGPQFIFQYYEEEERQRGNFPDRFSGHQFPNYSSELNVNALLLGDSALYLCASSLSGSNQPQHFGDGTRLSIL.

The V gene is TRBV9, the J gene TRBJ2-7, with 7 bases identical to TRBD2. The CDR3 consists of 17 residues. J lost 3 bases, V lost 3 bases, and 15 bases had no gene match. Germline loops: CDR1 SGDLS, CDR2 YYNGEE. Here the CDR3 DNA reads TGTGCCAGCAGCGCCCAGGAGGAGGTCTCTAGCGGCTACGAGCAGTACTTC. Its translation: CASSAQEEVSSGYEQYF.

This chain joins TRBV11-2 and TRBJ2-7, with TRBD1 matching 9 bases. The V gene end was trimmed by 1 base and the J gene end by 1 base; junction bases not matched to a gene: 8. The germline V gene has CDR1 SGHAT and CDR2 FQNNGV. This CDR3 has 17 amino acids. As DNA, the CDR3 is TGTGCCAGCAGCTTAGTGGAGACAGGGGGTTCGTCCTACGAGCAGTACTTC. It translates to CASSLVETGGSSYEQYF.

This CDR3 is CASSQQGTGANVLTF. The CDR3, as DNA: TGTGCCAGCAGCCAACAGGGAACTGGGGCCAACGTCCTGACTTTC. J is TRBJ2-6 and V is TRBV14; D might be TRBD1 (5 bases). Germline CDR1 SGHDN, CDR2 FVKESK. The CDR3 loop spans 15 amino acids. V lost 2 bases and J lost 2, with 7 bases in between.

The V and J genes are TRBV4-2 and TRBJ1-5; TRBD1 might be the D (5 bases). The germline V gene has CDR1 LGHNA and CDR2 YNFKEQ. V was shortened by 4 bases and J by 4 bases, with 17 bases between the two germline ends. This CDR3 is 16 amino acids long. The CDR3 sequence: CASSREEGEDNQPQHF. The CDR3 bases are TGTGCCAGCAGCCGCGAAGAAGGGGAGGATAATCAGCCCCAGCATTTT.

This chain uses TRBV19 with TRBJ1-1; 7 positions agree with TRBD1. CDR3 length: 15 amino acids. With 3 bases clipped from V and 0 bases from J, the junction kept 4 bases outside the gene matches. CDR1 LNHDA and CDR2 SQIVND come from the germline V gene (reference sequence). The CDR3 nucleotides are TGTGCCAGTAGTATCCTAGGGGGCCTGAACACTGAAGCTTTCTTT. Encoded protein: CASSILGGLNTEAFF.

The chain has TRBV4-3 and TRBJ2-5; 14 bases line up with TRBD2. The V gene end was trimmed by 3 bases and the J gene end by 5 bases; junction bases not matched to a gene: 5. Germline assignment: CDR1 LGHNA and CDR2 YSLEER. There are 16 residues in the CDR3. CDR3 loop: CASSQGTSGGMETQYF. DNA for the CDR3: TGCGCCAGCAGCCAGGGGACTAGCGGGGGTATGGAGACCCAGTACTTC.

The V call is TRBV2, the J call TRBJ2-1, with TRBD2 matching over 11 bases. The CDR3 loop spans 16 amino acids. Germline lookup yields CDR1 SNHLY and CDR2 FYNNEI. Unmatched junction bases numbered 8, after V lost 6 bases and J lost 4 bases. The CDR3 DNA is TGTGCCAGCAGACAGGGACTAGCGGTAATATACAATGAGCAGTTCTTC. This encodes CASRQGLAVIYNEQFF.

The CDR3 loop reads CASSYSSGSGYGYTF. CDR3 nucleotide sequence: TGTGCCAGCAGTTACTCCTCAGGGTCGGGCTATGGCTACACCTTC. The genes are TRBV6-5 and TRBJ1-2; D possibly corresponds to TRBD1 (5 bases). The V end lost 0 bases, the J end lost 4 bases, and 12 bases lay between the germline ends. Per germline, CDR1 MNHEY and CDR2 SVGAGI. The CDR3 covers 15 residues.

The CDR3 loop is CASRDRSSYEQYF. The CDR3 DNA reads TGTGCCAGCAGGGACAGGAGCTCCTACGAGCAGTACTTC. The chain has TRBV6-1 and TRBJ2-7, with 7 bases identical to TRBD1. The CDR3 has 13 amino acids. The germline CDR1 and CDR2 sequences are MNHNS and SASEGT. V trimming: 6 bases; J trimming: 0 bases; junction bases outside the gene matches: 2.

The rearrangement links TRBV5-1 to TRBJ2-3; D is possibly TRBD1 (5 bases). Between the trimmed V and J ends, which lost 0 bases and 2 bases, there was a span of 7 bases. This CDR3 comprises 14 residues. Per the germline V gene, CDR1 is SGHRS and CDR2 is YFSETQ. This CDR3 is CASSLEGVTDTQYF. The CDR3 DNA is TGCGCCAGCAGCTTGGAAGGGGTCACAGATACGCAGTATTTT.

The CDR3 loop reads CASSHRGINQPQHF. The CDR3, as DNA: TGTGCCAGCAGTCACAGGGGAATCAATCAGCCCCAGCATTTT. This chain joins TRBV6-5 and TRBJ1-5; 7 positions agree with TRBD1. This CDR3 contains 14 residues. The germline CDR1 and CDR2 sequences are MNHEY and SVGAGI. The V and J ends lost 5 bases and 3 bases, in that order; junction bases with no gene match: 4.

This chain joins TRBV30 and TRBJ2-7; maybe TRBD2 (5 bases). This CDR3 contains 14 residues. V was clipped by 1 base and J by 5 bases, with 15 bases between them. Germline loops: CDR1 GTSNPN, CDR2 SVGIG (reference sequence). The CDR3 loop reads CAWSGSLAYDEQYF. The DNA for the CDR3 is TGTGCCTGGAGTGGAAGTCTAGCTTACGACGAGCAGTACTTC.

The chain has TRBV7-6 and TRBJ1-4, with 7 bases fitting TRBD1. Looked up from germline, CDR1 is SGHVS and CDR2 is FNYEAQ. The CDR3 loop spans 16 amino acids. Unmatched junction bases numbered 9, after V lost 1 base and J lost 7 bases. CDR3 in DNA: TGTGCCAGCAGCTTAGGATCGGCAGGGGGAGGTGAAAAACTGTTTTTT. This sequence encodes CASSLGSAGGGEKLFF.

This chain joins TRBV19 and TRBJ2-7; the D is unclear. V lost 2 bases and J lost 2, with 16 bases in between. This CDR3 spans 16 amino acids. CDR1 is LNHDA and CDR2 is SQIVND in the germline V gene (reference sequence). CDR3 residues: CASSISLNRAPYEQYF. DNA for the CDR3: TGTGCCAGTAGTATAAGCTTGAACAGAGCCCCCTACGAGCAGTACTTC.

This clone occurred once. The chain uses TRBV28 and TRBJ1-1, with 8 positions matching TRBD1. The V gene's germline CDR1 is MDHEN and CDR2 SYDVKM. V gave up 1 base and J gave up 1 base; unmatched junction bases: 8. The CDR3 runs to 17 residues. The CDR3 region has the DNA TGTGCCAGCAGTTTATTGCGCAACAGGGGGGCGAACACTGAAGCTTTCTTT. Translation gives CASSLLRNRGANTEAFF.

V is TRBV19 and J is TRBJ2-1; 8 positions match TRBD2. The CDR3 has 14 residues. The junction had 4 bases not matched to a gene; V was cut back by 6 bases and J by 3 bases. Germline CDR1 and CDR2: LNHDA and SQIVND (reference sequence). CDR3 region: CASSPGGGYNEQFF. The CDR3 DNA reads TGTGCCAGTAGCCCGGGGGGGGGCTACAATGAGCAGTTCTTC.

The CDR3 bases are TGTGCCAGCATCAGGGACTGGCACAATGAGCAGTTCTTC. It translates to CASIRDWHNEQFF. V and J are TRBV2 and TRBJ2-1; maybe TRBD2 (6 bases). The germline V and J ends were trimmed by 7 bases and 5 bases, with 12 bases remaining between them. CDR1 is SNHLY and CDR2 is FYNNEI in the germline V gene. This CDR3 has 13 amino acids.

The V call is TRBV7-9, the J call TRBJ1-5; no reliable D call. Per germline, CDR1 SEHNR and CDR2 FQNEAQ (reference sequence). V lost 2 bases and J lost 4, with 6 bases in between. The CDR3 has 13 amino acids. Here the CDR3 DNA reads TGTGCCAGCAGCTTAAACAGTAATCAGCCCCAGCATTTT. This sequence encodes CASSLNSNQPQHF.

The chain uses TRBV20-1 and TRBJ2-5, with D uncertain. The J call may be faulty, since TRBJ2-7 better matches the DNA end. The CDR3 consists of 10 residues. The V gene's germline CDR1 is DFQATT and CDR2 SNEGSKA (reference sequence). This CDR3 is CSARVHEQYF. CDR3 nucleotides: TGCAGTGCTAGGGTCCACGAGCAGTACTTC.

The J gene is TRBJ2-7, the V gene TRBV7-9; D may be TRBD1 (6 bases). V dropped 1 base and J dropped 0 bases, with 13 bases sitting between them. The germline CDR1 and CDR2 sequences are SEHNR and FQNEAQ (reference sequence). The length of the CDR3 is 16 residues. The CDR3 loop reads CASSLGTGISSYEQYF. The CDR3, as DNA: TGTGCCAGCAGCTTAGGAACAGGGATCAGCTCCTACGAGCAGTACTTC.

V is TRBV5-8 and J is TRBJ2-7, with a weak D call TRBD1 (6 bases). The germline V gene has CDR1 SGHTS and CDR2 YDEGEE. V lost 0 bases and J lost 2, with 12 bases in between. The CDR3 has 15 amino acids. The CDR3 protein is CASSLAPQGPYEQYF. In DNA, the CDR3 is TGTGCCAGCAGCTTGGCCCCGCAGGGGCCCTACGAGCAGTACTTC.

The chain employs TRBV28 and TRBJ1-5, with D perhaps TRBD1 (5 bases). The length of the CDR3 is 13 residues. Trimming took off 5 bases at V and 8 bases at J, with 13 bases between the two ends. CDR1 and CDR2 (germline): MDHEN, SYDVKM. DNA for the CDR3: TGTGCCAGCAGTGCGATCAGGGAAAAGCCCCAGCATTTT. Translated: CASSAIREKPQHF. Variable domain in full (rest from reference TRBV28 and TRBJ1-5): DVKVTQSSRYLVKRTGEKVFLECVQDMDHENMFWYRQDPGLGLRLIYFSYDVKMKEKGDIPEGYSVSREKKERFSLILESASTNQTSMYLCASSAIREKPQHFGDGTRLSIL.

CDR3 residues: CASSRGPDRANQPQHF. The CDR3, as DNA: TGTGCCAGTAGTAGGGGCCCGGACAGAGCAAATCAGCCCCAGCATTTT. The genes are TRBV19 and TRBJ1-5; a possible D gene is TRBD1 (6 bases). This CDR3 contains 16 residues. The V gene lost 4 bases and the J gene lost 4 bases, with 17 bases spanning the gap. Germline V CDR1 and CDR2: LNHDA, SQIVND (reference sequence).